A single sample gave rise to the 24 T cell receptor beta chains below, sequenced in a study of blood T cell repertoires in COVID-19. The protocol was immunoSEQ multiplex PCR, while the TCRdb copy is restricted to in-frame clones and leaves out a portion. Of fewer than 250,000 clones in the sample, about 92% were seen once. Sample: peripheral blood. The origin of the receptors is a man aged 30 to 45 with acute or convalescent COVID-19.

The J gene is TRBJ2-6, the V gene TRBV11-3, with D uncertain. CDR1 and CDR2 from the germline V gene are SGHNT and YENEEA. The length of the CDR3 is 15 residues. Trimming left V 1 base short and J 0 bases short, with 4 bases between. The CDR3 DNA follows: TGTGCCAGCAGCTTAGGCAGCTCTGGGGCCAACGTCCTGACTTTC. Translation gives CASSLGSSGANVLTF.

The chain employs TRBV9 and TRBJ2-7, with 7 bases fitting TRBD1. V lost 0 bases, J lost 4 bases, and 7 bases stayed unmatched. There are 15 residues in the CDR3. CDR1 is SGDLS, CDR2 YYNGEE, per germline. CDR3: CASSVGNRGVYEQYF. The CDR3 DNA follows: TGTGCCAGCAGCGTAGGTAACAGGGGCGTATACGAGCAGTACTTC.

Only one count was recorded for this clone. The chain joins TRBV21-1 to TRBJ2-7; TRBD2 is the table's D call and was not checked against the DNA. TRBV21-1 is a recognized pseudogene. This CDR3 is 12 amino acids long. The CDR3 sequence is CASTTVGGEQYF. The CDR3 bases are TGTGCCAGCACCACGGTGGGGGGGGAGCAGTACTTC.

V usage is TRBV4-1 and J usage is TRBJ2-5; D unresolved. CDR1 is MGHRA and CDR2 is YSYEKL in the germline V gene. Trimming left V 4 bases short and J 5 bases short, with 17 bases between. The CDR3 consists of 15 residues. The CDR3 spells CASSPLSVVGETQYF. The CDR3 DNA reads TGCGCCAGCAGCCCCCTCTCCGTCGTTGGCGAGACCCAGTACTTC.

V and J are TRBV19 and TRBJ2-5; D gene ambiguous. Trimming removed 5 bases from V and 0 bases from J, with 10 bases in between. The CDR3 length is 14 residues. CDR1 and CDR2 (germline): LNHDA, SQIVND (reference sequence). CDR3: CASSLTHNQETQYF. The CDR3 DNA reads TGTGCCAGTAGTTTAACTCATAACCAAGAGACCCAGTACTTC. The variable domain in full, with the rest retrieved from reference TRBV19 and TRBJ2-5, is DGGITQSPKYLFRKEGQNVTLSCEQNLNHDAMYWYRQDPGQGLRLIYYSQIVNDFQKGDIAEGYSVSREKKESFPLTVTSAQKNPTAFYLCASSLTHNQETQYFGPGTRLLVL.

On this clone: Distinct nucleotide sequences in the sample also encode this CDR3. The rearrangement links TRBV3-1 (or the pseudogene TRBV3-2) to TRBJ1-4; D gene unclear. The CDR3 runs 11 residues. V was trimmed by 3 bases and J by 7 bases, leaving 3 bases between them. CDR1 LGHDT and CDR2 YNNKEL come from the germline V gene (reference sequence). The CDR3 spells CASSQREKLFF. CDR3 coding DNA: TGTGCCAGCAGCCAGCGTGAAAAACTGTTTTTT.

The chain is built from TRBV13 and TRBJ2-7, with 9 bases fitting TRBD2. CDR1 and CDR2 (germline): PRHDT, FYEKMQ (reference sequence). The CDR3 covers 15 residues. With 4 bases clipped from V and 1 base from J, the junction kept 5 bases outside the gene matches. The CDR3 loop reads CASSSQRGVSYEQYF. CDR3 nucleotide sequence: TGTGCCAGCAGCTCCCAGCGGGGGGTTTCCTACGAGCAGTACTTC.

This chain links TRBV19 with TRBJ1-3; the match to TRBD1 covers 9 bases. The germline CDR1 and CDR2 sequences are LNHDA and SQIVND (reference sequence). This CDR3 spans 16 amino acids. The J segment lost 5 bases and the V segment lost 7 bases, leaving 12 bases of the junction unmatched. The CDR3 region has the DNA TGTGCCAGTAACCCCGGGGGACAGGGAAGGCGAAACACCATATATTTT. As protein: CASNPGGQGRRNTIYF.

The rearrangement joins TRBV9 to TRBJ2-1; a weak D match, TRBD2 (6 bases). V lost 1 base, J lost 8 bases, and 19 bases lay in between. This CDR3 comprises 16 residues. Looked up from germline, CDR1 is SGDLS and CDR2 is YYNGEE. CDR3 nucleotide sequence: TGTGCCAGCAGCGTATCCTTAGCGGAGGTACGCCATGAGCAGTTCTTC. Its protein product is CASSVSLAEVRHEQFF.

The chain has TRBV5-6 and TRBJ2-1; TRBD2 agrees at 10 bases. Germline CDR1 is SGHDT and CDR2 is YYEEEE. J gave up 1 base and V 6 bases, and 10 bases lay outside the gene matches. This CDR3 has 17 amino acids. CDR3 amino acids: CASTRPGLAISYNEQFF. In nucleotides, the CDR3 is TGTGCCAGCACCCGACCGGGACTAGCGATTTCCTACAATGAGCAGTTCTTC.

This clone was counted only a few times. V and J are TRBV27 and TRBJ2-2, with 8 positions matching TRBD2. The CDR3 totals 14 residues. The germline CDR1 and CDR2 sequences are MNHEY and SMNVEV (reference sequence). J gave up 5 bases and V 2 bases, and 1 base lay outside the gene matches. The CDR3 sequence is CASSLPGGTGELFF. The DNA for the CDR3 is TGTGCCAGCAGTTTACCGGGGGGGACCGGGGAGCTGTTTTTT.

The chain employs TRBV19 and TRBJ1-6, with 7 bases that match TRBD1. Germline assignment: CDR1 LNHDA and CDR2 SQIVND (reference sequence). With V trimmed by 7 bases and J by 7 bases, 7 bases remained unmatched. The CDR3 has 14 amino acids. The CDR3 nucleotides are TGTGCCAGTAAAACCGGGACAGTCAATTCACCCCTCCACTTT. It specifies CASKTGTVNSPLHF. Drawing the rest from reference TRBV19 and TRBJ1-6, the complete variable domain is DGGITQSPKYLFRKEGQNVTLSCEQNLNHDAMYWYRQDPGQGLRLIYYSQIVNDFQKGDIAEGYSVSREKKESFPLTVTSAQKNPTAFYLCASKTGTVNSPLHFGNGTRLTVT.

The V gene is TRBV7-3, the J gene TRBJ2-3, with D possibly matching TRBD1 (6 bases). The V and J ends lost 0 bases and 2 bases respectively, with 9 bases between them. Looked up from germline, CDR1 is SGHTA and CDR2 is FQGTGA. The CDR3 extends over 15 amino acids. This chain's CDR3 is CASSLTGQYTDTQYF. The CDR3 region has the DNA TGTGCCAGCAGCTTAACCGGACAGTACACAGATACGCAGTATTTT.

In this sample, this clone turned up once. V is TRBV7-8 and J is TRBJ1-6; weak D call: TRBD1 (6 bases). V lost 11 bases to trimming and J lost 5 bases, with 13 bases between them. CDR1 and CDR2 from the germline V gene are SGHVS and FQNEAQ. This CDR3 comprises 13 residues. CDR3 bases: TGTGCCGGGGCCGGGACAAATAATTCACCCCTCCACTTT. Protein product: CAGAGTNNSPLHF.

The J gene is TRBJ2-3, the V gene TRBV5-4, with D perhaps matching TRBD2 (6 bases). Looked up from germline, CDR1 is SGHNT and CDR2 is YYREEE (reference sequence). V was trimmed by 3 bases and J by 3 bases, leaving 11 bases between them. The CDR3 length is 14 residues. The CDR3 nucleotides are TGTGCCAGCAGCTCCTCCCTAGCGACAGATACGCAGTATTTT. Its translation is CASSSSLATDTQYF.

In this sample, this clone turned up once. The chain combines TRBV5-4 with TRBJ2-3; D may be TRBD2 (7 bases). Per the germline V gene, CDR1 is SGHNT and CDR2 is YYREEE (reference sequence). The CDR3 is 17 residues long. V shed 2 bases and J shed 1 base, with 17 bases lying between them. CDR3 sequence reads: CASSFGGAGDGTDTQYF. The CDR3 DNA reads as TGTGCCAGCAGCTTTGGGGGGGCGGGAGATGGCACAGATACGCAGTATTTT.

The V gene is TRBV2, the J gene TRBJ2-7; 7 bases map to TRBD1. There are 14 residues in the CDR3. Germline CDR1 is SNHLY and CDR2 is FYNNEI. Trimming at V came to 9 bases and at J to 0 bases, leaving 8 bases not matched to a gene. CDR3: CASRTGITSYEQYF. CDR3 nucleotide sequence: TGTGCCAGTCGGACAGGAATTACCTCCTACGAGCAGTACTTC. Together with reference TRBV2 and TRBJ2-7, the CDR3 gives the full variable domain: EPEVTQTPSHQVTQMGQEVILRCVPISNHLYFYWYRQILGQKVEFLVSFYNNEISEKSEIFDDQFSVERPDGSNFTLKIRSTKLEDSAMYFCASRTGITSYEQYFGPGTRLTVT.

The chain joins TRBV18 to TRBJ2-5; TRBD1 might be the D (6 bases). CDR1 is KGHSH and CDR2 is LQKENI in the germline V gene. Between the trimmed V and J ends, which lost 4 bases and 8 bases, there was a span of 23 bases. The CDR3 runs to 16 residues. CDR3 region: CASSQNIGTPGSTQYF. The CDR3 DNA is TGTGCCAGCTCACAAAACATTGGGACACCAGGTAGCACCCAGTACTTC.

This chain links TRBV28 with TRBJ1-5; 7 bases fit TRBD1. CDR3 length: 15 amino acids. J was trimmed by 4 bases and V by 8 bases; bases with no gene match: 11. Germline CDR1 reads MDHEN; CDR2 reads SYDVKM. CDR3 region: CASLTARGRNQPQHF. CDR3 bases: TGTGCCAGCCTTACGGCCAGGGGGAGAAATCAGCCCCAGCATTTT.

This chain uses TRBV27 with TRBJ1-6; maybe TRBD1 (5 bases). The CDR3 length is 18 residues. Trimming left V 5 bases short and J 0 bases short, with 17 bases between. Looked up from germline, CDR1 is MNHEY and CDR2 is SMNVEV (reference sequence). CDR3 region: CASSPIPRTGSYNSPLHF. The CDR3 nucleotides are TGTGCCAGCAGTCCGATACCACGAACAGGCTCCTATAATTCACCCCTCCACTTT.

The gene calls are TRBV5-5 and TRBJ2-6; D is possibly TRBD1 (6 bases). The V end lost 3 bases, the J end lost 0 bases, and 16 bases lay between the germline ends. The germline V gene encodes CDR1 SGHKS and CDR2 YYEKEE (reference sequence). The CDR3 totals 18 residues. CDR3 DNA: TGTGCCAGCAGCTCCCCGCCCCAGGGGAACTCTGGGGCCAACGTCCTGACTTTC. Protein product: CASSSPPQGNSGANVLTF.

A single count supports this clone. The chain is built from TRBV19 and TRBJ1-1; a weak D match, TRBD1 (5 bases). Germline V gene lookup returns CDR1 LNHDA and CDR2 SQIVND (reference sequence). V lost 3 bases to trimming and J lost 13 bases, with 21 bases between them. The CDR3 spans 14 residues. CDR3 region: CASSMAGITSGGFF. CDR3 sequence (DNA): TGTGCCAGTAGTATGGCCGGTATCACATCGGGGGGTTTCTTT.

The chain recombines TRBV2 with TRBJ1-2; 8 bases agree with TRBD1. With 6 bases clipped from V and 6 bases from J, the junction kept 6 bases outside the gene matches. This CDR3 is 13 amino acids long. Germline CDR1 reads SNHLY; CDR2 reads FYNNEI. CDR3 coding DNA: TGTGCCAGCAGGAATACAGGGGGGGATGGCTACACCTTC. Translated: CASRNTGGDGYTF.

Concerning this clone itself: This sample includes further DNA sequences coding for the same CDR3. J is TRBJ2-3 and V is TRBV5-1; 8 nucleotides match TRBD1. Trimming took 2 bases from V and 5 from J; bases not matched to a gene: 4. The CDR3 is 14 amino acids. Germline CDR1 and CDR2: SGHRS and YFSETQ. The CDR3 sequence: CASSLGQGLDTQYF. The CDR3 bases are TGCGCCAGCAGCTTAGGACAGGGTCTAGATACGCAGTATTTT.